The entry below gives a single TCR beta chain sequence along with its context. Its target is not known. V was clipped by 0 bases and J by 2 bases, with 14 bases between them. The CDR3 covers 16 residues. Germline V gives CDR1 LGHNA, CDR2 YSLEER. Only in-frame clones appear in the TCRdb table, and some are missing; sequencing was by immunoSEQ multiplex PCR. Altogether about 99,000 clones are present, roughly 94% being singletons, with the ten largest covering 0.15% to 0.2%. This entry belongs to a study of OX40 agonist ivuxolimab in advanced cancers. About the study: Ivuxolimab, which is an agonistic anti-OX40 (CD134) antibody, was administered to the patients. Partial responses occurred in Three dose-escalation patients, one with hepatocellular carcinoma and two with cutaneous melanoma. Regarding the study as a whole: On average, CD8+ T cells showed a greater number of expanded clones than CD4+. Expanded peripheral T cells had an undetermined antigen specificity.

J is TRBJ2-7 and V is TRBV4-3; possibly TRBD1 for D (6 bases). This sample comprised CD4+ or CD8+ T cells sorted from blood, obtained in a trial of the OX40 agonist ivuxolimab. The sequence derives from an adult with an advanced solid tumor such as melanoma, head and neck, liver or kidney cancer. The CDR3 DNA follows: TGCGCCAGCAGCCAAGATAGAGGGGGTTCTCCCTACGAGCAGTACTTC. Its protein is CASSQDRGGSPYEQYF.